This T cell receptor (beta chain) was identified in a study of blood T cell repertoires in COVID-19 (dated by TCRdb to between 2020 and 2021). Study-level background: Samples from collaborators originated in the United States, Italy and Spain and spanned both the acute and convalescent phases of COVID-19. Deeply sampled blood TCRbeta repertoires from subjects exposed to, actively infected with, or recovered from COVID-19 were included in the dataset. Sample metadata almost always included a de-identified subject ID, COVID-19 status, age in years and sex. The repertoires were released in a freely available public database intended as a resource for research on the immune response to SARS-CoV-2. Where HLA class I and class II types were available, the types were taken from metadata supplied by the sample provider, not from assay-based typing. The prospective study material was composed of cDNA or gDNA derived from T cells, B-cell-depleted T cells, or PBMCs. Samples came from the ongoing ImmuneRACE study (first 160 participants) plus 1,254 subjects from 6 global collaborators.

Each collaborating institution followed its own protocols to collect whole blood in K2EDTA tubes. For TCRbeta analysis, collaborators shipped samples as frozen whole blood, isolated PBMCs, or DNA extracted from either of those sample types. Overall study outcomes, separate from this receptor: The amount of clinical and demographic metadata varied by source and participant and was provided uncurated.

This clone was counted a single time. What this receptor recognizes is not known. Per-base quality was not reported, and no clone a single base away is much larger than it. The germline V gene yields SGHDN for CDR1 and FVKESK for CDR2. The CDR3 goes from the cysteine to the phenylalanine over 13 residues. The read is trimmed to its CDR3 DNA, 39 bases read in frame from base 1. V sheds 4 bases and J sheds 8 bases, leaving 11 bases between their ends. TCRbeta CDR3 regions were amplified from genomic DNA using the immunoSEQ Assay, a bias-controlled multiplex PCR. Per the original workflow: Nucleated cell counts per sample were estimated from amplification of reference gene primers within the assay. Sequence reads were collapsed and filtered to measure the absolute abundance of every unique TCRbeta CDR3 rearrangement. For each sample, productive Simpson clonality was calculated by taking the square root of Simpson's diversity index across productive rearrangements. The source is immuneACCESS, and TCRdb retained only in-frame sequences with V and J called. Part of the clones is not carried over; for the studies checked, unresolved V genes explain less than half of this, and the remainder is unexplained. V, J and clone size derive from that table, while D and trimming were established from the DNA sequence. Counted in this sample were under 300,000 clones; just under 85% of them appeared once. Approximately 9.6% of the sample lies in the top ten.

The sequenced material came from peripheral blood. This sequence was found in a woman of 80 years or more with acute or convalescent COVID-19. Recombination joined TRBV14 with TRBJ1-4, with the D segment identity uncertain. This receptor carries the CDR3 CASSLSTPEKLFF. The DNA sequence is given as TGTGCCAGCAGCCTTAGCACGCCCGAAAAACTGTTTTTT.